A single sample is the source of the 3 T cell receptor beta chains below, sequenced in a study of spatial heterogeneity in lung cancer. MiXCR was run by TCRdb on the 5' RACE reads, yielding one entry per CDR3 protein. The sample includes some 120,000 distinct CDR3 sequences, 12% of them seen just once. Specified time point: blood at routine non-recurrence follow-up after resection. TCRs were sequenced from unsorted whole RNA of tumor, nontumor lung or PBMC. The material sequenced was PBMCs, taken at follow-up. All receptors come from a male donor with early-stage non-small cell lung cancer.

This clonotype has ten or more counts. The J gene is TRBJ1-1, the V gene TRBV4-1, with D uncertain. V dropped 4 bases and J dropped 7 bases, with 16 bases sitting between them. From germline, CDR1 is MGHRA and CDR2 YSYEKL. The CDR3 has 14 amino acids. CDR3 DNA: TGCGCCAGCAGCCTGGAGGGAGTCACGGGTGAAGCTTTCTTT. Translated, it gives CASSLEGVTGEAFF.

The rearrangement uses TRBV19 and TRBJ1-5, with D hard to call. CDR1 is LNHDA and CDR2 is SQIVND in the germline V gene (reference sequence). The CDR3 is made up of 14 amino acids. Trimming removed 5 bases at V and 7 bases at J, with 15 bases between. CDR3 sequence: CASSRAHLQQPQHF. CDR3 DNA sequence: TGTGCCAGTAGTCGAGCCCATCTCCAACAGCCCCAGCATTTT.

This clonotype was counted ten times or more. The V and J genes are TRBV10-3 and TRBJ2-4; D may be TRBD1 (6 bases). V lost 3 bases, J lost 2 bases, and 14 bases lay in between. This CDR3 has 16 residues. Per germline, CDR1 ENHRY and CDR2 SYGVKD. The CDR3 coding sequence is TGTGCCATCAGTGACTCGGCAGGGGAGTCCAAAAACATTCAGTACTTC. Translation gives CAISDSAGESKNIQYF.